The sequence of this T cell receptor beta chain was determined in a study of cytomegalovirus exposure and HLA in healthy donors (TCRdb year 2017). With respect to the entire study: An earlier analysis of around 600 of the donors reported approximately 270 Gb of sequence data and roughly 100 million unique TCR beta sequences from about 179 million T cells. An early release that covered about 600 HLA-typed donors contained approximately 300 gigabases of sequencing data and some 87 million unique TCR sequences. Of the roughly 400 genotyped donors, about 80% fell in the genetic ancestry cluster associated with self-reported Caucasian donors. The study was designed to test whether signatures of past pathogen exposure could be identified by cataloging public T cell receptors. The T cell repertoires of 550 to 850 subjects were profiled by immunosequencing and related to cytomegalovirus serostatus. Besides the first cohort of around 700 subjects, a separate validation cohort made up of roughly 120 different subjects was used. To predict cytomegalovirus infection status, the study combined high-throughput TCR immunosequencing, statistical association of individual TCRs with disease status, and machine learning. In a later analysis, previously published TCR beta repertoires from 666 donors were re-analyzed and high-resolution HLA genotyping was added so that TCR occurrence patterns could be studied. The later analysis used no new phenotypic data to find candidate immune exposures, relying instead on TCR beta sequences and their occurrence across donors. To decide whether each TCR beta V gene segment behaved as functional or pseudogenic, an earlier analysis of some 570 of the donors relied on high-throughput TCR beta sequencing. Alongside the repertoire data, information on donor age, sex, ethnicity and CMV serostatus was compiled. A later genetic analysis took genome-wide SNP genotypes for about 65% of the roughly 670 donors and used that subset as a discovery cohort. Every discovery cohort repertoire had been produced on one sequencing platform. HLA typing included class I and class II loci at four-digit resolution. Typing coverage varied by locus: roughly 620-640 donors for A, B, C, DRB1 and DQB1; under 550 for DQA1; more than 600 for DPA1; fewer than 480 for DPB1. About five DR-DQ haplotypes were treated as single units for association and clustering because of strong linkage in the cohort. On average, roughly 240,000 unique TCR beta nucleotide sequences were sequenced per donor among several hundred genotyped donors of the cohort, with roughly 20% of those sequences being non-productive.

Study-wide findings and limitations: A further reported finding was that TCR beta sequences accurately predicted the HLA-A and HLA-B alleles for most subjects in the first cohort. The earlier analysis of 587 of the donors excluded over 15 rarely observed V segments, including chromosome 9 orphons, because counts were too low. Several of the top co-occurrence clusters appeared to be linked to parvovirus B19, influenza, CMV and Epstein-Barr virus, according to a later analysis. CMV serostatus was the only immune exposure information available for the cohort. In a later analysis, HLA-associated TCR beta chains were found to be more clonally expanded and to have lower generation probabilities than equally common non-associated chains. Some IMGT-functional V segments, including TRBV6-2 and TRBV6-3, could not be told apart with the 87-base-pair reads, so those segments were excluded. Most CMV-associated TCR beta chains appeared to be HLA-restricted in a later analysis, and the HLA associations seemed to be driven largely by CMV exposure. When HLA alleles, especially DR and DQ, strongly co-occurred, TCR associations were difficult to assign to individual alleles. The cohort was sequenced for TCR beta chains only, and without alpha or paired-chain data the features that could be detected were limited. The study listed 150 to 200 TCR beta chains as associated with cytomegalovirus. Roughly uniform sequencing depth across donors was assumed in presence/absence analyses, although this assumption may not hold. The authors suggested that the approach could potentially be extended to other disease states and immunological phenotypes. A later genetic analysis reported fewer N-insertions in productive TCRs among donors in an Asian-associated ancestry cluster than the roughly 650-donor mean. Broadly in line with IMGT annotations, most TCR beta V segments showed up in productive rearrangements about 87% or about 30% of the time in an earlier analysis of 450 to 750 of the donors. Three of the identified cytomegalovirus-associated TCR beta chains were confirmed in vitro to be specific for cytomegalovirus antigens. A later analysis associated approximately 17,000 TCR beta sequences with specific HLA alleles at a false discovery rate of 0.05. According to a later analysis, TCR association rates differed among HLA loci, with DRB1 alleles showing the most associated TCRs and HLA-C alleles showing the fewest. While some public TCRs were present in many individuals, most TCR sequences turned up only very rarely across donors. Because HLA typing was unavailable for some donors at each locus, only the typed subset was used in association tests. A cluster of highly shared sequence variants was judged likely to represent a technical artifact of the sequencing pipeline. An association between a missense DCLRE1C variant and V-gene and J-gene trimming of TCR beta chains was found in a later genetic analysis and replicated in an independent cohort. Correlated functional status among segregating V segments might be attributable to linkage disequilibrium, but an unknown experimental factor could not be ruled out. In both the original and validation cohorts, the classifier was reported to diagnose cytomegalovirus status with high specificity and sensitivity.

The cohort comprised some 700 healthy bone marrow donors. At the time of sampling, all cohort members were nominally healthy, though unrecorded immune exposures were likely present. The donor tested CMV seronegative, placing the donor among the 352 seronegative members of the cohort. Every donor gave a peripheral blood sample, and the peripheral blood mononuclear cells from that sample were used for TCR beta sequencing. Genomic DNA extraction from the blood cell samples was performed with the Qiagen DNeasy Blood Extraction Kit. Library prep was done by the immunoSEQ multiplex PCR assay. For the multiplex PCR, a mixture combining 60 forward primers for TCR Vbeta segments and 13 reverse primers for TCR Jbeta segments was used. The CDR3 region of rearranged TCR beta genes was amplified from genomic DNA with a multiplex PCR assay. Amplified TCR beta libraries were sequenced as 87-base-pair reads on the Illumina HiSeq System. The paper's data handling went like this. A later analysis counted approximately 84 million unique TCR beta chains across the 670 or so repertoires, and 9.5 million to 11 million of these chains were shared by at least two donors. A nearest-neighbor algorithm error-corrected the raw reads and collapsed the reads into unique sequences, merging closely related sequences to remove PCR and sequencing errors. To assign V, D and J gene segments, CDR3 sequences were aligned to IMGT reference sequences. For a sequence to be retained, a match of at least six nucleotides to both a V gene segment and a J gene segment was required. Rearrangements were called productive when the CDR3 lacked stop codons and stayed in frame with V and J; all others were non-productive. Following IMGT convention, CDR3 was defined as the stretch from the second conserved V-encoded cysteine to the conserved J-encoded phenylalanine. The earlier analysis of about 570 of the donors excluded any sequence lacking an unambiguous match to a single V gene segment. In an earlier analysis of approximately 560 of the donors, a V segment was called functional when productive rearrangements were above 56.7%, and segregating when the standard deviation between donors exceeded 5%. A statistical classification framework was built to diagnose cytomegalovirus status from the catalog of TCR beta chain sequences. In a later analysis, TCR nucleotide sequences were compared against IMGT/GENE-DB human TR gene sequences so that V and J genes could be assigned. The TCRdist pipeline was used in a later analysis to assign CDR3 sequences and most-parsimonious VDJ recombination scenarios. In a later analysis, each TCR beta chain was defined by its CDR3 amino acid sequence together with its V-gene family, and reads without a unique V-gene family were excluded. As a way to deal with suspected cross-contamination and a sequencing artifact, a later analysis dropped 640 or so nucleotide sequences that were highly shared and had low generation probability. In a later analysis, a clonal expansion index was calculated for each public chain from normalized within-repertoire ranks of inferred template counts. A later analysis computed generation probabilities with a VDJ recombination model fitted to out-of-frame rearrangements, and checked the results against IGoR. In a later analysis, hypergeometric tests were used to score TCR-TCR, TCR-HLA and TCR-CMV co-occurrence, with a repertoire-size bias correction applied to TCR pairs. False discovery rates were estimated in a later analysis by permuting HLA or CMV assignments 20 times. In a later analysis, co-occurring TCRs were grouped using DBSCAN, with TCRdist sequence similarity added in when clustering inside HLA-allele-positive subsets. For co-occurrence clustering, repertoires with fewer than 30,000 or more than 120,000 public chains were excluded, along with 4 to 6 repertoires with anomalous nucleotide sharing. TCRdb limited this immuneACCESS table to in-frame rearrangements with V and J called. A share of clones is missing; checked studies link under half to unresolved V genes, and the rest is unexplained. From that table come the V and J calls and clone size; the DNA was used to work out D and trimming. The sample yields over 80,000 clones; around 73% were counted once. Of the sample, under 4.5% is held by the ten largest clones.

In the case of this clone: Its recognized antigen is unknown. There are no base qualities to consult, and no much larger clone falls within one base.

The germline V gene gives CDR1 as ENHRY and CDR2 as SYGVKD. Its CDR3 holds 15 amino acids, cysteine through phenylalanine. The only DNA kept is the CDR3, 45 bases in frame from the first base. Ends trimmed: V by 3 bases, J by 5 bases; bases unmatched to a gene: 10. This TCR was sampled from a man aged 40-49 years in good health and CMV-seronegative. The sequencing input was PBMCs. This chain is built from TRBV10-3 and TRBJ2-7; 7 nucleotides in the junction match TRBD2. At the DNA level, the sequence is TGTGCCATCAGTGATATCCGGGGGGAGCTCGACGAGCAGTACTTC. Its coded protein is CAISDIRGELDEQYF.